This T cell receptor (beta chain) was obtained from a study of technical replicates of blood from a few donors (dated 2017 in TCRdb). Points on this clone: Its antigen specificity is not known. Per-base quality was not reported, and no clone a single base away is much larger than it.

From cysteine to phenylalanine, the CDR3 is 13 amino acids long. Solely the CDR3 DNA is kept, with 39 bases framed from the first base. The V end gives up 2 bases and the J end 6 bases, leaving 2 bases in the junction not matched to a gene. In the germline V gene (reference sequence), CDR1 corresponds to SGHAT and CDR2 to FQDESV. The library was obtained by the immunoSEQ multiplex PCR assay. TCRdb limited this immuneACCESS table to in-frame rearrangements with V and J called. A share of clones is missing; checked studies link under half to unresolved V genes, and the rest is unexplained. Counted in this sample were 13,000 or so clones; 86% of them appeared once. The ten largest clonotypes hold 9.5% to 12% of the sample.

The source of this sequence is a human donor in good health. The chain is made from TRBV11-1 and TRBJ2-7, with 9 middle bases fitting TRBD2. The sample comprised PBMCs. The nucleotide sequence is TGTGCCAGCAGCTTACTAGCGGGGCGCGAGCAGTACTTC. Translated, it gives CASSLLAGREQYF.